A selection of T cell receptor beta chains follows, all from one sample in a study of blood T cell repertoires in COVID-19. Here immunoSEQ multiplex PCR was the method, and the copy in TCRdb shows in-frame clones only, minus some. The sample records some 200,000 clones, roughly 87% being singletons. The sample taken for sequencing was PBMCs or T cells enriched from blood (not recorded which). The receptors stem from a man aged 25-40 years in a cohort exposed to, infected with or recovered from COVID-19 (not recorded which). Both conserved end residues are part of each CDR3. D genes are given only for firm matches. Expanded clones are given a class, and other clones once, few, many or no size at all.

J gene	V gene	clone size	D gene	CDR3 DNA	CDR3 protein
TRBJ2-7	TRBV5-4	-	TRBD2	TGTGCCAGCAGCTTGGTGGCTAGCGGGAGTGAAGAGCAGTACTTC	CASSLVASGSEEQYF
TRBJ2-7	TRBV19	few	TRBD1	TGTGCCAGTAGTATATCCCCCCTAGGACAGGGAGGCTACGAGCAGTACTTC	CASSISPLGQGGYEQYF
TRBJ1-1	TRBV6-1	few	TRBD1	TGTGCCAGCAGTGAGGACAGGGTTAACACTGAAGCTTTCTTT	CASSEDRVNTEAFF
TRBJ2-7	TRBV19	-	TRBD1	TGTGCCAGTAGTATAACGGGACAGGGTTTAAACGAGCAGTACTTC	CASSITGQGLNEQYF
TRBJ2-1	TRBV24-1	-	-	TGTGCCACCAGTGGACCTCAGGGAACCCTCCGGGATGAGCAGTTCTTC	CATSGPQGTLRDEQFF
TRBJ2-2	TRBV5-1	-	TRBD2	TGCGCCAGCAGCTTGGACCCGGGACTAGCGGGAGGTGGGGAGCTGTTTTTT	CASSLDPGLAGGGELFF
TRBJ2-7	TRBV9	once	TRBD1	TGTGCCAGCAGCGTCACAGCCGGGACAGGGACCTACGAGCAGTACTTC	CASSVTAGTGTYEQYF
TRBJ1-2	TRBV19	once	-	TGTGCCAGTAGTCCTACCGCGGACAGCCTAAGATTATTTAACTATGGCTACACCTTC	CASSPTADSLRLFNYGYTF
TRBJ2-3	TRBV28	-	TRBD2	TGTGCCAGCAGTTTCCTGACTAGCGGTTCAGATACGCAGTATTTT	CASSFLTSGSDTQYF
TRBJ2-7	TRBV4-1	-	-	TGCGCCAGCAGCCAAGTCTCGCCCCGTGGTTCTACCTTTACGGTGGAGCAGTACTTC	CASSQVSPRGSTFTVEQYF
TRBJ2-1	TRBV4-1	-	TRBD2	TGCGCCAGCAGCCAAGTTGGCGGGAGCAACAATGAGCAGTTCTTC	CASSQVGGSNNEQFF
TRBJ2-7	TRBV19	-	-	TGTGCCAGTTCCTACGGACAGAGCTCCTACGAGCAGTACTTC	CASSYGQSSYEQYF
TRBJ2-1	TRBV3-1/TRBV3-2	-	-	TGTGCCAGCAGCCAGTGGGCGAATGAGCAGTTCTTC	CASSQWANEQFF
TRBJ2-3	TRBV12-3/TRBV12-4	-	-	TGTGCCAGCTCGTCCGGGGGAACGACGCAGTATTTT	CASSSGGTTQYF
TRBJ2-7	TRBV27	-	TRBD1	TGTGCCAGCAGTTTATCTGACAGGGGTCACGAGCAGTACTTC	CASSLSDRGHEQYF
TRBJ2-3	TRBV5-1	-	-	TGCGCCAGCATGGACGGGGGTTCCGCCAGAGATACGCAGTATTTT	CASMDGGSARDTQYF
TRBJ2-3	TRBV6-1	-	-	TGTGCCAGCAGTGAACTTCCCCCGCAGTATTTT	CASSELPPQYF
TRBJ1-4	TRBV6-1	-	-	TGTGCCAGCAGTGAACTCAGGGTAGAAAAACTGTTTTTT	CASSELRVEKLFF
TRBJ2-3	TRBV24-1	-	TRBD1	TGTGCCACCAGTGCCAAAGGGCCAAAGTCGCAGGGGGCAACAGATACGCAGTATTTT	CATSAKGPKSQGATDTQYF
TRBJ2-5	TRBV7-3	-	-	TGTGCCAGCAGCTTAACGGGAGGTAGGGGACCTCAAGAGACCCAGTACTTC	CASSLTGGRGPQETQYF
TRBJ2-1	TRBV5-8	-	-	TGTGCCAGCACTAAGAGGAGCGGCTACAATGAGCAGTTCTTC	CASTKRSGYNEQFF
TRBJ2-5	TRBV7-9	few	-	TGTGCCAGCAGCCCGACGGGGGGCGGGGAGACCCAGTACTTC	CASSPTGGGETQYF
TRBJ2-4	TRBV28	-	TRBD2	TGTGCCAGCAGTCTCAGGACTAGCGGAGAAGCCAAAAACATTCAGTACTTC	CASSLRTSGEAKNIQYF
TRBJ2-3	TRBV15	-	-	TGTGCCACCAGCAGCAAGGAGGGGGCGTTATCAGATACGCAGTATTTT	CATSSKEGALSDTQYF
TRBJ2-4	TRBV4-1	-	-	TGCGCCAGCACTACGAGGGACATTCAGTACTTC	CASTTRDIQYF
TRBJ2-7	TRBV27	few	TRBD2	TGTGCCAGCAGTTCCCGACTAGCGGGAGGCCCCGAGCAGTACTTC	CASSSRLAGGPEQYF
TRBJ1-1	TRBV14	-	TRBD1	TGTGCCAGCAGCCACATACCGACAGGGCCCACCACTGAAGCTTTCTTT	CASSHIPTGPTTEAFF
TRBJ2-7	TRBV7-8	-	-	TGTGCCAGCAGCTCGACTGGACAGACATACGAGCAGTACTTC	CASSSTGQTYEQYF